The rows below give T cell receptor beta chains drawn from one sample of a study of blood T cell repertoires in COVID-19. TCRdb's table, derived via immunoSEQ multiplex PCR, lists solely in-frame clones and lacks some. The sample has about 370,000 clones, approximately 90% seen once; the top ten hold approximately 1%. Source material: PBMCs or T cells enriched from blood (not recorded which). These receptor sequences come from a man aged 18 to 29 who had recovered from COVID-19. The CDR3 runs from the conserved cysteine through the conserved F or W. D genes are given only for firm matches. Only part of the rows carry a size: once, few, many, or a class if the clone is expanded.

v_call: TRBV11-3; j_call: TRBJ1-4; d_call: TRBD1; clone_size: NA; cdr3_nt: TGTGCCAGCAGCGCAGGGGGCAGGGCTAATGAAAAACTGTTTTTT; cdr3_aa: CASSAGGRANEKLFF
v_call: TRBV28; j_call: TRBJ2-7; d_call: NA; clone_size: NA; cdr3_nt: TGTGCCAGCAGTTTAGATTGGCAGGGCTCCTACGAGCAGTACTTC; cdr3_aa: CASSLDWQGSYEQYF
v_call: TRBV6-4; j_call: TRBJ1-2; d_call: TRBD1; clone_size: NA; cdr3_nt: TGTGCCAGCAGTCAGACAGGGGGCGATGGCTACACCTTC; cdr3_aa: CASSQTGGDGYTF
v_call: TRBV4-1; j_call: TRBJ1-2; d_call: TRBD1; clone_size: NA; cdr3_nt: TGCGCCAGCTCAGGGGCCCGGGACAGCATTAACTATGGCTACACCTTC; cdr3_aa: CASSGARDSINYGYTF
v_call: TRBV15; j_call: TRBJ2-7; d_call: TRBD2; clone_size: NA; cdr3_nt: TGTGCCACCAGCGGGACCGGGACTAGCGATGAGCAGTACTTC; cdr3_aa: CATSGTGTSDEQYF
v_call: TRBV30; j_call: TRBJ2-5; d_call: NA; clone_size: NA; cdr3_nt: TGTGCCTGGAGTGTTGTATATACACAGTACTTC; cdr3_aa: CAWSVVYTQYF
v_call: TRBV27; j_call: TRBJ2-7; d_call: TRBD1; clone_size: NA; cdr3_nt: TGTGCCAGCAGTTTAAAACAGGGGGGCTCCTACGAGCAGTACTTC; cdr3_aa: CASSLKQGGSYEQYF
v_call: TRBV11-2; j_call: TRBJ2-2; d_call: NA; clone_size: once; cdr3_nt: TGTGCCAGCAGCCCTAGGACCGGGGAGCTGTTTTTT; cdr3_aa: CASSPRTGELFF
v_call: TRBV19; j_call: TRBJ2-4; d_call: TRBD1; clone_size: NA; cdr3_nt: TGTGCCAGTAGCGACAGGGGGCTAGCCAAAAACATTCAGTACTTC; cdr3_aa: CASSDRGLAKNIQYF
v_call: TRBV3-1/TRBV3-2; j_call: TRBJ2-1; d_call: TRBD2; clone_size: NA; cdr3_nt: TGTGCCAGCAGCCGTCTAGCGGAGCCCTACAATGAGCAGTTCTTC; cdr3_aa: CASSRLAEPYNEQFF
v_call: TRBV27; j_call: TRBJ2-7; d_call: TRBD1; clone_size: NA; cdr3_nt: TGTGCCAGCACCTGGGGCCGAAGGGGGACAGAAAATTACGAGCAGTACTTC; cdr3_aa: CASTWGRRGTENYEQYF
v_call: TRBV4-2; j_call: TRBJ2-7; d_call: TRBD2; clone_size: NA; cdr3_nt: TGTGCCAGCAGCCAGACTAGCGGGAGTGCCACCGAGCAGTACTTC; cdr3_aa: CASSQTSGSATEQYF
v_call: TRBV7-3; j_call: TRBJ2-5; d_call: TRBD1; clone_size: NA; cdr3_nt: TGTGCCAGCAGCCCAGGGGGCAGGGGAGAGACCCAGTACTTC; cdr3_aa: CASSPGGRGETQYF
v_call: TRBV20-1; j_call: TRBJ2-1; d_call: NA; clone_size: NA; cdr3_nt: TGCAGTGCGAGTATCGGAACTAGGAATTCCCGTGAGCAGTTCTTC; cdr3_aa: CSASIGTRNSREQFF
v_call: TRBV7-2; j_call: TRBJ1-1; d_call: TRBD1; clone_size: NA; cdr3_nt: TGTGCCAGCAGCACTGGGACAGGGTGGGTCGGTGAAGCTTTCTTT; cdr3_aa: CASSTGTGWVGEAFF
v_call: TRBV6-5; j_call: TRBJ1-5; d_call: NA; clone_size: NA; cdr3_nt: TGTGCCAGCTGTAGCCATAGCAATCAGCCCCAGCATTTT; cdr3_aa: CASCSHSNQPQHF
v_call: TRBV5-4; j_call: TRBJ1-1; d_call: NA; clone_size: NA; cdr3_nt: TGTGCCAGCAGCCGCGGAGGGGGGGGCGGCACTGAAGCTTTCTTT; cdr3_aa: CASSRGGGGGTEAFF
v_call: TRBV28; j_call: TRBJ1-6; d_call: TRBD1; clone_size: once; cdr3_nt: TGTGCCACCCTCTCGGGACAGGGTAATTCACCCCTCCACTTT; cdr3_aa: CATLSGQGNSPLHF
v_call: TRBV9; j_call: TRBJ2-5; d_call: NA; clone_size: NA; cdr3_nt: TGTGCCAGCAGCGTAGGGGTGGACAGTGCAGAGACCCAGTACTTC; cdr3_aa: CASSVGVDSAETQYF
v_call: TRBV10-3; j_call: TRBJ2-2; d_call: TRBD2; clone_size: NA; cdr3_nt: TGTGCCATCAGTGACAGACTAGCGGGAGGGGCCGGGGAGCTGTTTTTT; cdr3_aa: CAISDRLAGGAGELFF
v_call: TRBV19; j_call: TRBJ1-2; d_call: NA; clone_size: NA; cdr3_nt: TGTGCCAGTAGTATAAACCTCTTGCGGACAGACTATGGCTACACCTTC; cdr3_aa: CASSINLLRTDYGYTF
v_call: TRBV28; j_call: TRBJ1-5; d_call: NA; clone_size: NA; cdr3_nt: TGTGCCAGCAGTTCCAATAATCGGGGGCCCCAGCATTTT; cdr3_aa: CASSSNNRGPQHF
v_call: TRBV18; j_call: TRBJ1-3; d_call: NA; clone_size: NA; cdr3_nt: TGTGCCAGCTCATCAATGAGTAGGGAGAGCTCTGGAAACACCATATATTTT; cdr3_aa: CASSSMSRESSGNTIYF
v_call: TRBV19; j_call: TRBJ1-5; d_call: NA; clone_size: once; cdr3_nt: TGTGCCAGTAATTCGGGCAGGGTCGGCAATCAGCCCCAGCATTTT; cdr3_aa: CASNSGRVGNQPQHF
v_call: TRBV3-1/TRBV3-2; j_call: TRBJ2-1; d_call: TRBD2; clone_size: NA; cdr3_nt: TGTGCCAGCAGCCAAGATGAGGGACTAGTCTATGAGCAGTTCTTC; cdr3_aa: CASSQDEGLVYEQFF